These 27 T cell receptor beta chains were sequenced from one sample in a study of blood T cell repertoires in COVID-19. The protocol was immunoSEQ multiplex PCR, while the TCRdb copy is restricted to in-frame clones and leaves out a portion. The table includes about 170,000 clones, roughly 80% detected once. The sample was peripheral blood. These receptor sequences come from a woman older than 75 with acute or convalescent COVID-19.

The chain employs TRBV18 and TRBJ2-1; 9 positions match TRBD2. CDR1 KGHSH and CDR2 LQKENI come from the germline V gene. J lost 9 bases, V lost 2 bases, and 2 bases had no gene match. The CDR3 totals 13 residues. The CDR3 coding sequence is TGTGCCAGCTCACCAATTAGCGGGGGTGAGCAGTTCTTC. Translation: CASSPISGGEQFF.

CDR3 DNA: TGTGCCAGCAGTTACGGGCAGGGTTTCTATGGCTACACCTTC. This codes for CASSYGQGFYGYTF. The rearrangement links TRBV6-5 to TRBJ1-2, with D possibly matching TRBD1 (5 bases). The ends were cut back, 2 bases at V and 4 bases at J, with 11 bases in the middle. This CDR3 has 14 residues. Germline V gene lookup returns CDR1 MNHEY and CDR2 SVGAGI.

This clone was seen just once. CDR3 DNA sequence: TGTGCCAGCAGCTTAGCGAGGAATCAGCCCCAGCATTTT. Protein product: CASSLARNQPQHF. V and J are TRBV7-2 and TRBJ1-5, with unresolved D. V lost 0 bases and J 4 bases, leaving 4 bases between the germline ends. The CDR3 is made up of 13 amino acids. The germline gives CDR1 SGHTA, CDR2 FQGNSA.

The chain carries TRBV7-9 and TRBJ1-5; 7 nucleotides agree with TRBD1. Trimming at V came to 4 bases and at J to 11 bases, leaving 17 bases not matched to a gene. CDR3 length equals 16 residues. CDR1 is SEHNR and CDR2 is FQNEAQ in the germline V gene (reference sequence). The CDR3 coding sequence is TGTGCCAGCAGCTCAACGGGCCAGGGGGTTCGATCAGCCCAGCATTTT. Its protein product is CASSSTGQGVRSAQHF.

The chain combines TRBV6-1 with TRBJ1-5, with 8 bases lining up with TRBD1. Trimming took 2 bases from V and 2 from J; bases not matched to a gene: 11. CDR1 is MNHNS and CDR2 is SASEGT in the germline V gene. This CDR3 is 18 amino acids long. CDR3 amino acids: CASSEYPPDRVRNQPQHF. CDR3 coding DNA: TGTGCCAGCAGTGAATATCCTCCGGACAGGGTTCGCAATCAGCCCCAGCATTTT.

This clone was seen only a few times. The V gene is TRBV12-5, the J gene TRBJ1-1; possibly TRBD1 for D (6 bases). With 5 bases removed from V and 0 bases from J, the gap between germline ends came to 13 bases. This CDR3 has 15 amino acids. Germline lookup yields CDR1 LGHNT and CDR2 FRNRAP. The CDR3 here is CASGPGGQLNTEAFF. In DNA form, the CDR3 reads TGTGCTAGTGGTCCCGGTGGACAGTTGAACACTGAAGCTTTCTTT.

CDR3 sequence reads: CASSLRDRGLAGANVLTF. The CDR3 region has the DNA TGCGCCAGCAGCCTTCGGGACAGGGGGCTGGCTGGGGCCAACGTCCTGACTTTC. The V gene is TRBV4-1, the J gene TRBJ2-6; 12 bases match TRBD1. Germline assignment: CDR1 MGHRA and CDR2 YSYEKL. The CDR3 extends over 18 amino acids. V lost 4 bases, J lost 2 bases, and 6 bases stayed unmatched.

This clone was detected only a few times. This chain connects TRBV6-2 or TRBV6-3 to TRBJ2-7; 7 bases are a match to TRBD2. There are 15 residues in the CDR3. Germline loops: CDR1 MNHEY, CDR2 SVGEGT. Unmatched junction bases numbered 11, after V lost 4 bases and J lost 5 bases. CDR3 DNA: TGTGCCAGCAGTTCCATGGGCGGGGGAAGCGACGAGCAGTACTTC. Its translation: CASSSMGGGSDEQYF.

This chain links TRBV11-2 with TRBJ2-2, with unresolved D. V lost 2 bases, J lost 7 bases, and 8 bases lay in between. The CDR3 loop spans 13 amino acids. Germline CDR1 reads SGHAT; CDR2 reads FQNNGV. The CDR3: CASSLRVFGELFF. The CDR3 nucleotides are TGTGCCAGCAGCTTAAGAGTCTTCGGGGAGCTGTTTTTT.

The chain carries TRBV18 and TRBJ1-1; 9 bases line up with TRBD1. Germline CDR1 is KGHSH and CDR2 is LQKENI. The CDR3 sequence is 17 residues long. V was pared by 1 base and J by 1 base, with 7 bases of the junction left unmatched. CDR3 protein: CASSPRGTGRGNTEAFF. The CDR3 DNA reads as TGTGCCAGCTCACCACGGGGGACAGGGAGGGGGAACACTGAAGCTTTCTTT.

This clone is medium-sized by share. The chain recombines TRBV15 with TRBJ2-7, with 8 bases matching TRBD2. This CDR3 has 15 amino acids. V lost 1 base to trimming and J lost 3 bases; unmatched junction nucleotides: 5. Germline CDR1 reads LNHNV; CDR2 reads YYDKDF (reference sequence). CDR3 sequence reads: CATSRVGRVGYEQYF. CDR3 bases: TGTGCCACCAGCAGAGTCGGGAGGGTAGGCTACGAGCAGTACTTC.

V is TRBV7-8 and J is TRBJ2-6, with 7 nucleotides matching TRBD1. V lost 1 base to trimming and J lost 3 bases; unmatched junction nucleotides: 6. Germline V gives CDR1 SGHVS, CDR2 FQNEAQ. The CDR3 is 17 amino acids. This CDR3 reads CASSLERGLYGANVLTF. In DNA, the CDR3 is TGTGCCAGCAGCTTAGAGAGGGGGCTCTATGGGGCCAACGTCCTGACTTTC.

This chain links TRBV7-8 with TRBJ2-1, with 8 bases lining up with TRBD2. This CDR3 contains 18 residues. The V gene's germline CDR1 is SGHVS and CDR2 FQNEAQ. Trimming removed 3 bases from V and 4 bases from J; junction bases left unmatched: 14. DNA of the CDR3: TGTGCCAGCAGCTTTTGGGGAACTAGCGGACCCAAATACAATGAGCAGTTCTTC. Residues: CASSFWGTSGPKYNEQFF.

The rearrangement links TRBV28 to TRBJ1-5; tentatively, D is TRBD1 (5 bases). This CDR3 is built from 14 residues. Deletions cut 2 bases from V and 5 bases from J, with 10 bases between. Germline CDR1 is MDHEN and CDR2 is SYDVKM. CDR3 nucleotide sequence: TGTGCCAGCAGTTTAATGGCAGGGCATCAGCCCCAGCATTTT. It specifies CASSLMAGHQPQHF.

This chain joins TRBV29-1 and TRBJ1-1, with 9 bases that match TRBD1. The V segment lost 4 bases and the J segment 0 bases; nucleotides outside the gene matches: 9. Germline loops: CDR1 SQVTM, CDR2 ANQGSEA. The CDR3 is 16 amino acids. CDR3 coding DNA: TGCAGCGTTGTCTGGACAGGGGAGATAGTGAACACTGAAGCTTTCTTT. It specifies CSVVWTGEIVNTEAFF.

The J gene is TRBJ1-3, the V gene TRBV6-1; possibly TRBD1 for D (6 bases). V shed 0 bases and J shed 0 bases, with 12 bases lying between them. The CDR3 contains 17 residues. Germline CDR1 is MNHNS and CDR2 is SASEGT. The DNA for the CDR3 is TGTGCCAGCAGTGAAGCCTCACTAGGGGGCTCTGGAAACACCATATATTTT. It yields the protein CASSEASLGGSGNTIYF.

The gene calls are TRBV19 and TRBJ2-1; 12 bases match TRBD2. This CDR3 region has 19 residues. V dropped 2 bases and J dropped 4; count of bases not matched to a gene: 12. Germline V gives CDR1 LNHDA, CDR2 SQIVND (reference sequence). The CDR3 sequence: CASSISSGRVPSRYNEQFF. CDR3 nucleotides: TGTGCCAGTAGTATATCTAGCGGGAGGGTTCCATCGCGATACAATGAGCAGTTCTTC.

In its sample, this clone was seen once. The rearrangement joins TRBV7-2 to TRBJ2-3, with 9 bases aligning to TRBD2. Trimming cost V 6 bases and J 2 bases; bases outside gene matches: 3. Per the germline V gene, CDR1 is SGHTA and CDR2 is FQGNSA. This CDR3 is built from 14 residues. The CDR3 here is CASSKRGATDTQYF. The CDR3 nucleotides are TGTGCCAGCAGTAAGCGGGGGGCCACAGATACGCAGTATTTT.

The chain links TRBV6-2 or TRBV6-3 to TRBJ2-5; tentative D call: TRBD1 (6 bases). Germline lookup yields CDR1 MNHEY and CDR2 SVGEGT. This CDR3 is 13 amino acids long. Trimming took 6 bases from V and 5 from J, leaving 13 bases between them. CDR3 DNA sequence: TGTGCCAGCAGCCCTCTTAGGGGGGAGACCCAGTACTTC. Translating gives CASSPLRGETQYF.

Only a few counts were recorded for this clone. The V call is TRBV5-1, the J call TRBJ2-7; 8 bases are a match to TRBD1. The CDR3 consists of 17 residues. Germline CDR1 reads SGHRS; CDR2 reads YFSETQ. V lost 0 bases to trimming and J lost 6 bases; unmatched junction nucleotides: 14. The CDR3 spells CASSLARDRSVLLEQYF. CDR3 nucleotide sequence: TGCGCCAGCAGCTTGGCTAGGGACAGGTCTGTTCTACTCGAGCAGTACTTC. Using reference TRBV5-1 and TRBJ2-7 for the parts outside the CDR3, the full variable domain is KAGVTQTPRYLIKTRGQQVTLSCSPISGHRSVSWYQQTPGQGLQFLFEYFSETQRNKGNFPGRFSGRQFSNSRSEMNVSTLELGDSALYLCASSLARDRSVLLEQYFGPGTRLTVT.

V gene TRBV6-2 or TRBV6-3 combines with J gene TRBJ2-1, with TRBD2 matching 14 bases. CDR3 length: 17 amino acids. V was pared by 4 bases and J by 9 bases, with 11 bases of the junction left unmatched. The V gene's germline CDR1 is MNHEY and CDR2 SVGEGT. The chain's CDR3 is CASSSKTSGRARGEQFF. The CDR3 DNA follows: TGTGCCAGCAGTTCGAAGACTAGCGGGAGGGCCCGTGGTGAGCAGTTCTTC.

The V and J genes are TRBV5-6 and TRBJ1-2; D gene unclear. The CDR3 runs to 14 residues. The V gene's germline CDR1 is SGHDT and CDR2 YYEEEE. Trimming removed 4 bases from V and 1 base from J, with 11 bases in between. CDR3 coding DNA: TGTGCCAGCAGCCCCGAGATGGTTAACTATGGCTACACCTTC. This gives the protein CASSPEMVNYGYTF.

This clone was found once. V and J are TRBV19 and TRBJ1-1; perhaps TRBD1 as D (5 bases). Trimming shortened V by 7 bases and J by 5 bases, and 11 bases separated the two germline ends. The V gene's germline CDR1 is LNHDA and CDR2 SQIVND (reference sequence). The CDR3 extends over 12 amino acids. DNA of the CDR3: TGTGCCAGTAAATGGGCAGGGACTGAAGCTTTCTTT. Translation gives CASKWAGTEAFF.

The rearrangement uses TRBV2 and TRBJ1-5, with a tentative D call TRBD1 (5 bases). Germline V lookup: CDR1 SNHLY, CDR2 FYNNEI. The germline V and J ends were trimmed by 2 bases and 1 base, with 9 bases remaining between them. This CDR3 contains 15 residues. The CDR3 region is CASSEPGGSNQPQHF. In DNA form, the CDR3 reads TGTGCCAGCAGTGAACCGGGGGGGAGCAATCAGCCCCAGCATTTT. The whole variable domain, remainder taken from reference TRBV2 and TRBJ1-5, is EPEVTQTPSHQVTQMGQEVILRCVPISNHLYFYWYRQILGQKVEFLVSFYNNEISEKSEIFDDQFSVERPDGSNFTLKIRSTKLEDSAMYFCASSEPGGSNQPQHFGDGTRLSIL.

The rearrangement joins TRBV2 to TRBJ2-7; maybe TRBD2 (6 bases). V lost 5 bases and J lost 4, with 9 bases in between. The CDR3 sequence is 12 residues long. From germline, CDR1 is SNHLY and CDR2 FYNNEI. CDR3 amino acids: CASSISGYEQYF. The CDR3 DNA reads TGTGCCAGCAGTATTAGCGGTTACGAGCAGTACTTC.

CDR3 region: CASSAPEKLDRVNEKLFF. CDR3 in DNA: TGTGCCAGCAGCGCGCCAGAGAAGCTAGACAGGGTGAATGAAAAACTGTTTTTT. V is TRBV2 and J is TRBJ1-4; 7 bases fit TRBD1. The CDR3 length is 18 residues. Germline-derived CDR1 and CDR2 are SNHLY and FYNNEI. V lost 6 bases, J lost 5 bases, and 18 bases stayed unmatched.

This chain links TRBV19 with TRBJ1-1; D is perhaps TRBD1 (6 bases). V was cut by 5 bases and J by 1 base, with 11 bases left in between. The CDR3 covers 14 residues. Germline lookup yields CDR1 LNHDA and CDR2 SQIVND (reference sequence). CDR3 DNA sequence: TGTGCCAGTAGTCCTAGGACAGAGAACACTGAAGCTTTCTTT. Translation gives CASSPRTENTEAFF.